This T cell receptor beta chain was identified during a study of blood T cell repertoires in COVID-19. Study-level information: Donors in the United States, Italy and Spain gave samples during acute or convalescent COVID-19. PBMCs, B-cell-depleted T cells, or T cells were the source of the cDNA or gDNA that made up the material.

J gave up 2 bases and V 6 bases, and 5 bases lay outside the gene matches. Germline CDR1 reads SGHVS; CDR2 reads FQNEAQ. The CDR3 extends over 15 amino acids. Study processing details: Amplification of reference gene primers was used by the study to estimate nucleated cell counts. The method was immunoSEQ multiplex PCR; TCRdb's version includes in-frame clones alone and lacks a portion of them. V and J calls plus clone size are reproduced from that table; the DNA served to infer D and trimming. Found here are fewer than 350,000 clones, around 90% of them singletons; the top ten hold 9% to 9.5%. The J gene is TRBJ1-5, the V gene TRBV7-8; the match to TRBD1 covers 9 bases. The TCR sequence derives from a man aged 18 to 30 with active or convalescent COVID-19. Material: peripheral blood. The DNA for the CDR3 is TGTGCCAGCAGGCGGGACAGGGTTGGCAATCAGCCCCAGCATTTT. Protein: CASRRDRVGNQPQHF. Complete variable domain (other parts from reference TRBV7-8 and TRBJ1-5): GAGVSQSPRYKVAKRGQDVALRCDPISGHVSLFWYQQALGQGPEFLTYFQNEAQLDKSGLPSDRFFAERPEGSVSTLKIQRTQQEDSAVYLCASRRDRVGNQPQHFGDGTRLSIL.